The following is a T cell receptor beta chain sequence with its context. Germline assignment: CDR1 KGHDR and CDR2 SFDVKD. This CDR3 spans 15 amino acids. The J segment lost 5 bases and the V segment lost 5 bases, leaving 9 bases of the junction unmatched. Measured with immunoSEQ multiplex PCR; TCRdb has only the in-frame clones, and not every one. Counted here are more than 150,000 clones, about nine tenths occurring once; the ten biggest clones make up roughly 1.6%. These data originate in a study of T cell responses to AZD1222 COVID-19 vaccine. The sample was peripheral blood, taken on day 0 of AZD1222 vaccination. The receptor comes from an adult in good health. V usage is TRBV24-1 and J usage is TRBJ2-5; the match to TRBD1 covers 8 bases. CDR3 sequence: CATSVKGTGGETQYF. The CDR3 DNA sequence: TGTGCCACCAGTGTCAAGGGGACAGGCGGGGAGACCCAGTACTTC.